This T cell receptor beta chain was identified during a study of identical twins. TCRdb fed the 5' RACE reads into MiXCR, producing one record per CDR3 protein. The table records roughly 720,000 distinct CDR3 sequences, 18% of them present only once. Whole-study results and caveats: Insertions ran lower in abundant cord blood beta clonotypes, though not in memory repertoires. Conclusions rested on cross-sectional statistics rather than following the same donors.

V was cut by 0 bases and J by 2 bases, with 5 bases left in between. Germline CDR1 MNHNY, CDR2 SVGAGI (reference sequence). The CDR3 runs to 13 residues. The donor group consisted entirely of healthy Caucasians. This clonotype was found a few times. Antigen unknown. The same data also went into a second study, on T cells expressing NK-cell markers. That source notes: In sorted CD3+CD56+NKG2C+, CD3+CD56+NKG2C- and CD3+CD56-NKG2C+ T cells, TCR beta repertoires were obtained.

The sequenced material came from PBMCs. The rearrangement joins TRBV6-6 to TRBJ2-7; D is ambiguous. This TCR derives from a young woman in good health. Here the CDR3 reads CASSYSRPYEQYF. CDR3 bases: TGTGCCAGCAGTTACTCGAGGCCCTACGAGCAGTACTTC.